This T cell receptor (beta chain) was recorded in a study of blood T cell repertoires in COVID-19. The V gene's germline CDR1 is SGHRS and CDR2 YFSETQ. The CDR3 runs to 19 residues. V lost 4 bases to trimming and J lost 4 bases; unmatched junction nucleotides: 20. Sequencing used immunoSEQ multiplex PCR; TCRdb keeps in-frame clones, though not all of them. There are about 34,000 clones in the sample; 80% to 95% occur only once, and approximately 6% lies in the top ten. What was sequenced was peripheral blood. The chain couples TRBV5-1 to TRBJ2-3; TRBD2 matches at 8 bases. This sequence was found in a woman older than 75 with acute or convalescent COVID-19. The CDR3 region is CASSGRPGGTLLDADTQYF. The CDR3 bases are TGCGCCAGCAGCGGGCGGCCGGGGGGGACGCTGTTAGATGCAGATACGCAGTATTTT.